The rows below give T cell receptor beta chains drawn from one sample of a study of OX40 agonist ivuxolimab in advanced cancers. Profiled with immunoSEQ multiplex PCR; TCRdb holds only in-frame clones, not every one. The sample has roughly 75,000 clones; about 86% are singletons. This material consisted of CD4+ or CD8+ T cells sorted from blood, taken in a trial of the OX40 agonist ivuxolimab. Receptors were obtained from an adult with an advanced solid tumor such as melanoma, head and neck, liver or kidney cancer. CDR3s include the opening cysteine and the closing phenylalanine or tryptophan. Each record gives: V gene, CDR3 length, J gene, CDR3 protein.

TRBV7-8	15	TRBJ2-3	CASSQGGTGRDTQYF
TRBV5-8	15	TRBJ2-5	CASSLKDQWGETQYF
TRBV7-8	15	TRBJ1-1	CASSYGHGNQGEAFF
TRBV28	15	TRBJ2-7	CASTEGQFDSYEQYF
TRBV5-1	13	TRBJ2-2	CASSPQGTGELFF
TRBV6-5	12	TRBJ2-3	CASSSTGDTQYF
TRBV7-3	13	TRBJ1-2	CASRRGTGDGYTF
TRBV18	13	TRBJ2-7	CASSRDRGYEQYF
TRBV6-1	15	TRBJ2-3	CASTRGTYNTDTQYF
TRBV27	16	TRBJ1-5	CASSLFSAEGNQPQHF
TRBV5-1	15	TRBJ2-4	CASSPIDRGPNIQYF
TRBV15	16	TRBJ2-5	CATSRGGIDTGETQYF
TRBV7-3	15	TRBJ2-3	CASRETGGGADTQYF
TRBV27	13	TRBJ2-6	CASSPSGANVLTF
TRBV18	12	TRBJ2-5	CASSKQGETQYF
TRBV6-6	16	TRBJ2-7	CASLTPSGPSSYEQYF
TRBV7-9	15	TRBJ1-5	CASSSGQGPSQPQHF
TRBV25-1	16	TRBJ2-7	CASSESEGYSSYEQYF
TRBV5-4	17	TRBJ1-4	CASSLAAGTGTNEKLFF
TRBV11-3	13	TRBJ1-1	CASSPDVRTEAFF
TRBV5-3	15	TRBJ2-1	CANPDRAPRCNEQFF
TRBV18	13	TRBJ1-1	CASAQGRATEAFF
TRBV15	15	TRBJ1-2	CATSRDLRVQYGYTF
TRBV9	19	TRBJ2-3	CASSAVPGLAGGPADTQYF
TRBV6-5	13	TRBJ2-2	CASAGVSTGELFF
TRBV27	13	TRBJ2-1	CASSLQRGNEQFF
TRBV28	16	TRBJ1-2	CASSLRVGASFYGYTF
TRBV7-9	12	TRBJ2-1	CASSLVDREQFF
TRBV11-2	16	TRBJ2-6	CASSFIRVSGANVLTF
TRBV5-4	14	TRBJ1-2	CASSPGEGWYGYTF
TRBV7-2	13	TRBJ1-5	CASSLLRREPQHF
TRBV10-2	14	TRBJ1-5	CASRDRGLHQPQHF
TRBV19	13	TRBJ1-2	CASKPGQHYGYTF
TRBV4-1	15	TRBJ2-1	CASSLGQGSYNEQFF
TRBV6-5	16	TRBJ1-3	CASSYSPGWSGNTIYF
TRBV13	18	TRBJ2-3	CASSLGFWDTPQADTQYF
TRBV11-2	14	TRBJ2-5	CASSLESGRETQYF
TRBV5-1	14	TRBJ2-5	CASSLRSPVETQYF
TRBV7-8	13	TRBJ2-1	CASSSGSGNEQFF
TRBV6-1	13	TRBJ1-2	CASSQGTDYGYTF
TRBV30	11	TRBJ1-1	CAWSRTAEAFF
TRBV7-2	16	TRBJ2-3	CASSLWSGGGTDTQYF
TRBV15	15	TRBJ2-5	CATSRDRGTQETQYF
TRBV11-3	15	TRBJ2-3	CASSLGTSGTDTQYF
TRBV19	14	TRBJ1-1	CASSLGQTNTEAFF
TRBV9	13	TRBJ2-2	CASSEAVDGELFF
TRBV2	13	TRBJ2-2	CASRIANTGELFF
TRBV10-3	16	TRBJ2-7	CAISDPRTGGGYEQYF
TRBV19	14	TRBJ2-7	CASSPRTGRGEQYF
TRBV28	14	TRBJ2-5	CASSDPGQGETQYF
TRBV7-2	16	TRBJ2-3	CASSFRASAGTDTQYF
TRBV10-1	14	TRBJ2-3	CASGASGSADTQYF
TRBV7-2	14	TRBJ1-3	CASSFPPSGNTIYF
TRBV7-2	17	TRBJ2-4	CASSLGPQREAGNIQYF
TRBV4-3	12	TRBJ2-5	CASGWEGKTQYF